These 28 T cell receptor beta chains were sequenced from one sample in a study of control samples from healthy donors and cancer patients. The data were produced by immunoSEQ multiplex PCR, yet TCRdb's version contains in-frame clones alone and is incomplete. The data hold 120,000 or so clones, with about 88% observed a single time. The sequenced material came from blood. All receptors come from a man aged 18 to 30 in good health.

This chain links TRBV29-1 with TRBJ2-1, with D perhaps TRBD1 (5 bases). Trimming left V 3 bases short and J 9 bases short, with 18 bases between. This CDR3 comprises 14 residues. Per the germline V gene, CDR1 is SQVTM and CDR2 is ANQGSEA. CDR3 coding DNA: TGCAGCGTTGATAAAGGGGCTCGGTCCGGTGAGCAGTTCTTC. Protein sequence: CSVDKGARSGEQFF.

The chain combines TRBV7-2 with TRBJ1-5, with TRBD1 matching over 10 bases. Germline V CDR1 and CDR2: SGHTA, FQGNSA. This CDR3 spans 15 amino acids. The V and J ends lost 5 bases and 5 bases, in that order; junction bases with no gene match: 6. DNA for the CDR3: TGTGCCAGCAGCAAGACAGGGGGCAACTATCAGCCCCAGCATTTT. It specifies CASSKTGGNYQPQHF.

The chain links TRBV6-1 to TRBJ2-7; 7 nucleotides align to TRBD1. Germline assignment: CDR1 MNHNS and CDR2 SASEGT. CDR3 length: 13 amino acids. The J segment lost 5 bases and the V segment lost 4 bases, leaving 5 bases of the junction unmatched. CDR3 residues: CASSGRTGDEQYF. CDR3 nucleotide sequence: TGTGCCAGCAGTGGACGAACAGGGGACGAGCAGTACTTC.

The CDR3 sequence is CASGEPQHF. In DNA form, the CDR3 reads TGTGCCAGCGGCGAGCCCCAGCATTTT. J is TRBJ1-5 and V is TRBV9; D is unclear. Germline CDR1 reads SGDLS; CDR2 reads YYNGEE. Deletions cut 7 bases from V and 8 bases from J, with 4 bases between. CDR3 length equals 9 residues.

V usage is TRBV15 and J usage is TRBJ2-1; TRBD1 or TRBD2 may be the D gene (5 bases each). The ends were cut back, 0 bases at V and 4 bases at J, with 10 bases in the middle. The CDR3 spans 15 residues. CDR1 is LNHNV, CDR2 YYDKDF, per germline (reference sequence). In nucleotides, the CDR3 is TGTGCCACCAGCAGAGAGGGGCCGGGGTACAATGAGCAGTTCTTC. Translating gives CATSREGPGYNEQFF.

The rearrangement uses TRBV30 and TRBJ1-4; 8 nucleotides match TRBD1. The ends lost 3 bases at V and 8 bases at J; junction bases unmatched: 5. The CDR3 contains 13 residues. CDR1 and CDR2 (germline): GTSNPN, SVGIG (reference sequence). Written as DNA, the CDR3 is TGTGCCTGGAGGTTGGACAGGGCCGAAAAACTGTTTTTT. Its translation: CAWRLDRAEKLFF.

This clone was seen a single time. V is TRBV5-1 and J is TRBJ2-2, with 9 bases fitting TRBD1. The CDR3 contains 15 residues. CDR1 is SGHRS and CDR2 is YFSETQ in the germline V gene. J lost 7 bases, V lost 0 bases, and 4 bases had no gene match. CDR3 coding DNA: TGCGCCAGCAGCTTGGGCACAGGGGGCAACGGGGAGCTGTTTTTT. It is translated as CASSLGTGGNGELFF.

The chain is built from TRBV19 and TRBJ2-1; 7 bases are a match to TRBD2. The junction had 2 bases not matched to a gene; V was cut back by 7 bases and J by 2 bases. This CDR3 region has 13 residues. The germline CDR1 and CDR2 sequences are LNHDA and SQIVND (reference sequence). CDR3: CASKLAAYNEQFF. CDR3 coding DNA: TGTGCCAGTAAGCTAGCGGCCTACAATGAGCAGTTCTTC.

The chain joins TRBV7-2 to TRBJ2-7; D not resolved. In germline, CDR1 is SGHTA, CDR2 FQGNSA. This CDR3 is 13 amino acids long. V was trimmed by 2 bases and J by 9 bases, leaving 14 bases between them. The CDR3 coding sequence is TGTGCCAGCAGCTTACGTTCATGGGGTGGGCAGTACTTC. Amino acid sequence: CASSLRSWGGQYF.

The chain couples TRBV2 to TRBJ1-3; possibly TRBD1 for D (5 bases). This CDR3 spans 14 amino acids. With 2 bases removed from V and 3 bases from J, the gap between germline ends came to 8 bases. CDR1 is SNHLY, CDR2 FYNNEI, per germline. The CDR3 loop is CASSELGLGNTIYF. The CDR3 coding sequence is TGTGCCAGCAGTGAACTGGGGCTTGGAAACACCATATATTTT.

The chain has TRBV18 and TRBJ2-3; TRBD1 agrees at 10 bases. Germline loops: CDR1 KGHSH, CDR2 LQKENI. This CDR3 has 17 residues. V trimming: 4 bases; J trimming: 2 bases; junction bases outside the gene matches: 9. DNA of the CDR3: TGTGCCAGCTCACAGATTCATGGGACAGGGGACACAGATACGCAGTATTTT. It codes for CASSQIHGTGDTDTQYF.

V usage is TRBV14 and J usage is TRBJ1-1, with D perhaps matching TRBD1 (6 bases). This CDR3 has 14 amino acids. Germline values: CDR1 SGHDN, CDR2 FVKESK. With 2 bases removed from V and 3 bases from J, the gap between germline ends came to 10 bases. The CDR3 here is CASSQYREDTEAFF. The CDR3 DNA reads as TGTGCCAGCAGCCAATACAGGGAAGACACTGAAGCTTTCTTT.

CDR3 amino acids: CASSPPDPQRYNEQFF. The CDR3 coding sequence is TGTGCCAGCTCACCACCGGACCCCCAGCGGTACAATGAGCAGTTCTTC. This sequence joins TRBV18 and TRBJ2-1; TRBD2 is a possible D gene (5 bases). The CDR3 contains 16 residues. V lost 0 bases to trimming and J lost 4 bases, with 13 bases between them. Per the germline V gene, CDR1 is KGHSH and CDR2 is LQKENI.

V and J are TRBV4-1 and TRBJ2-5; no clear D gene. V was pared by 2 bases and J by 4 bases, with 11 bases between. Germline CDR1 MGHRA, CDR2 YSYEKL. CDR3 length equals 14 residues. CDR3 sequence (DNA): TGCGCCAGCAGCCAACTTGGAACCGTAGAGACCCAGTACTTC. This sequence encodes CASSQLGTVETQYF.

CDR3 loop: CASSLDRGSHEQFF. CDR3 coding DNA: TGTGCCAGCAGCTTAGACAGGGGGTCCCATGAGCAGTTCTTC. The chain recombines TRBV11-3 with TRBJ2-1; 7 bases agree with TRBD1. The germline V gene has CDR1 SGHNT and CDR2 YENEEA. The CDR3 length is 14 residues. The junction had 4 bases not matched to a gene; V was cut back by 0 bases and J by 8 bases.

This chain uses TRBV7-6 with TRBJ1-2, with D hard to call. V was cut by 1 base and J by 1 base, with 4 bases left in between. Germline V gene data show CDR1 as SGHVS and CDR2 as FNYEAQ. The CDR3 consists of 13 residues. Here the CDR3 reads CASSLDINYGYTF. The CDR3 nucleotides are TGTGCCAGCAGCTTAGACATTAACTATGGCTACACCTTC.

The CDR3 is CASSTSSGYSYEQYF. DNA of the CDR3: TGTGCCAGTAGTACCTCTAGCGGATACTCCTACGAGCAGTACTTC. The rearrangement links TRBV19 to TRBJ2-7, with 7 bases matching TRBD2. The germline V gene has CDR1 LNHDA and CDR2 SQIVND (reference sequence). The CDR3 runs to 15 residues. J was trimmed by 0 bases and V by 4 bases; bases with no gene match: 6. The full variable domain, rest sourced from reference TRBV19 and TRBJ2-7, is DGGITQSPKYLFRKEGQNVTLSCEQNLNHDAMYWYRQDPGQGLRLIYYSQIVNDFQKGDIAEGYSVSREKKESFPLTVTSAQKNPTAFYLCASSTSSGYSYEQYFGPGTRLTVT.

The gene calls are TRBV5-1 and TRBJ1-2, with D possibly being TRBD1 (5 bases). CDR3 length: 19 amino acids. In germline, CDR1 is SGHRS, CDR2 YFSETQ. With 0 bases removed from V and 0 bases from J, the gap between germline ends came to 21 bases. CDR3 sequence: CASSLEGLVGAESNYGYTF. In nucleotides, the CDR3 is TGCGCCAGCAGCTTGGAGGGCCTTGTCGGGGCAGAATCTAACTATGGCTACACCTTC.

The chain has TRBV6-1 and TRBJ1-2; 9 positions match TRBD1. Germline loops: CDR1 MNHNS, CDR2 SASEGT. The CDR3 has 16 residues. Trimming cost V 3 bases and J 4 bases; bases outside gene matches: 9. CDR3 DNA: TGTGCCAGCAGTGACTACCGGGACAGGGTTTCCTATGGCTACACCTTC. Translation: CASSDYRDRVSYGYTF.

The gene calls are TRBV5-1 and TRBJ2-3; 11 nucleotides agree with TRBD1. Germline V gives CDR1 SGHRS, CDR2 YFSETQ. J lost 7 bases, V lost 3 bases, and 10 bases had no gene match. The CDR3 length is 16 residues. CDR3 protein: CASSSNSGQGVNTQYF. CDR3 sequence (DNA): TGCGCCAGCAGCTCAAACTCGGGACAGGGGGTAAATACGCAGTATTTT. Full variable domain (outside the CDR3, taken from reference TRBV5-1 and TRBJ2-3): KAGVTQTPRYLIKTRGQQVTLSCSPISGHRSVSWYQQTPGQGLQFLFEYFSETQRNKGNFPGRFSGRQFSNSRSEMNVSTLELGDSALYLCASSSNSGQGVNTQYFGPGTRLTVL.

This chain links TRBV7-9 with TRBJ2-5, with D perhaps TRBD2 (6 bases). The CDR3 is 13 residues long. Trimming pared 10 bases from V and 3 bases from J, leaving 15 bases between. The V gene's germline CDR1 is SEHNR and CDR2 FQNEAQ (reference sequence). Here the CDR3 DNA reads TGTGCCACCACCCCAAGGGAGGAAGAGACCCAGTACTTC. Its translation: CATTPREEETQYF.

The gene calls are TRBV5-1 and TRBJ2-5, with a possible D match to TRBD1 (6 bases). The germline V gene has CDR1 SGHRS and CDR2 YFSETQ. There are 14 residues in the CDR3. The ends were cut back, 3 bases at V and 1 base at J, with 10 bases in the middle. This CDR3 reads CASSSRTAQETQYF. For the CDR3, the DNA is TGCGCCAGCAGCTCCAGGACAGCCCAAGAGACCCAGTACTTC.

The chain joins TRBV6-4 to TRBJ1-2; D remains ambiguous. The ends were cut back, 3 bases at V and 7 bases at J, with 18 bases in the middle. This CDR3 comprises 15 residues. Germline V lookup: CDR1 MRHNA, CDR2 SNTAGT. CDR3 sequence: CASSDQPRGYGGYTF. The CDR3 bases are TGTGCCAGCAGTGATCAACCCCGAGGGTATGGTGGCTACACCTTC.

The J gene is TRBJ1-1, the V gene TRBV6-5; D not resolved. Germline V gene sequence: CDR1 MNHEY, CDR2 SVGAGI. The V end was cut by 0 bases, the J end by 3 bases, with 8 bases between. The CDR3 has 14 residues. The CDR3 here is CASSYSRQDTEAFF. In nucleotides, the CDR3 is TGTGCCAGCAGTTACTCCCGGCAAGACACTGAAGCTTTCTTT.

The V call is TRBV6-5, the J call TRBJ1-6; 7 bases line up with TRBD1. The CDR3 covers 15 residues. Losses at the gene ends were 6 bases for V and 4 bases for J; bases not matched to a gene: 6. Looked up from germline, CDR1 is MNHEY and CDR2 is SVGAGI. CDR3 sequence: CASRPGQIYNSPLHF. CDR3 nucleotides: TGTGCCAGCAGGCCGGGACAGATTTATAATTCACCCCTCCACTTT.

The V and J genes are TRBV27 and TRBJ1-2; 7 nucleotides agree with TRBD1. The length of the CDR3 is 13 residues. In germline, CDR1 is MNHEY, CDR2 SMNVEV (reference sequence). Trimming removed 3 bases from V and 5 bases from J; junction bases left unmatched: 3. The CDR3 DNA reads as TGTGCCAGCAGTTTGTCACAGGGGTATGGCTACACCTTC. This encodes CASSLSQGYGYTF.

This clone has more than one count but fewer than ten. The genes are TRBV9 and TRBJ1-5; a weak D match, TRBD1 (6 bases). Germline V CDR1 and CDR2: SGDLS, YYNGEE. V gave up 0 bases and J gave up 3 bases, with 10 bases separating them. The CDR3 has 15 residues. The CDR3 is CASSVAGGSNQPQHF. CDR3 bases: TGTGCCAGCAGCGTAGCGGGGGGCTCCAATCAGCCCCAGCATTTT.

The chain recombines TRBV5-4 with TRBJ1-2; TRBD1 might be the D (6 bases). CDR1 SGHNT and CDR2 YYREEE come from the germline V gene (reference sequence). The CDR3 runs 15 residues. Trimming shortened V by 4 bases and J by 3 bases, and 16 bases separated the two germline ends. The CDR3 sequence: CASSPTGTSDYGYTF. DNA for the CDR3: TGTGCCAGCAGCCCCACGGGGACATCAGACTATGGCTACACCTTC.